These 4 T cell receptor beta chains came from one sample sequenced in a study of shared clonotypes between healthy human individuals. The naive CD8 fraction comprised CD45RO-negative cells positively selected for CCR7 and excluded terminally differentiated effector memory CD45RA+ cells. Produced via immunoSEQ multiplex PCR; TCRdb's table is partial and in-frame only. The data contain about 580,000 clones, 95% to 98% of them seen just once; the ten biggest clones take up roughly 0.29%. The sequencing sample was made of naive CD8+ T cells sorted from blood. The source of these receptors is a man aged 25-40 years in good health.

The chain has TRBV14 and TRBJ2-3; TRBD2 matches at 7 bases. Unmatched junction bases numbered 4, after V lost 1 base and J lost 0 bases. From germline, CDR1 is SGHDN and CDR2 FVKESK. The CDR3 contains 16 residues. CDR3 nucleotides: TGTGCCAGCAGCCAAGTCCTAGCGGCTAGCACAGATACGCAGTATTTT. Its protein product is CASSQVLAASTDTQYF.

V is TRBV7-2 and J is TRBJ2-7; TRBD1 is a possible D gene (5 bases). V was pared by 3 bases and J by 3 bases, with 12 bases between. The CDR3 extends over 14 amino acids. Per germline, CDR1 SGHTA and CDR2 FQGNSA. The CDR3 loop reads CASSLFGADYEQYF. CDR3 coding DNA: TGTGCCAGCAGCTTGTTTGGGGCTGACTACGAGCAGTACTTC.

This chain links TRBV4-3 with TRBJ2-1; TRBD2 matches 11 bases. CDR1 and CDR2 from the germline V gene are LGHNA and YSLEER. The CDR3 totals 15 residues. J lost 8 bases, V lost 0 bases, and 3 bases had no gene match. The CDR3 protein is CASSQDRLAGYEQFF. The CDR3 DNA reads as TGCGCCAGCAGCCAAGATCGACTAGCGGGATATGAGCAGTTCTTC.

The J gene is TRBJ2-1, the V gene TRBV2; 12 nucleotides match TRBD1. Trimming at V came to 6 bases and at J to 3 bases, leaving 6 bases not matched to a gene. Germline assignment: CDR1 SNHLY and CDR2 FYNNEI. The CDR3 runs 16 residues. CDR3 nucleotide sequence: TGTGCCAGCAGCGTGGGACAGGGGGCTTTCTACAATGAGCAGTTCTTC. This sequence encodes CASSVGQGAFYNEQFF.